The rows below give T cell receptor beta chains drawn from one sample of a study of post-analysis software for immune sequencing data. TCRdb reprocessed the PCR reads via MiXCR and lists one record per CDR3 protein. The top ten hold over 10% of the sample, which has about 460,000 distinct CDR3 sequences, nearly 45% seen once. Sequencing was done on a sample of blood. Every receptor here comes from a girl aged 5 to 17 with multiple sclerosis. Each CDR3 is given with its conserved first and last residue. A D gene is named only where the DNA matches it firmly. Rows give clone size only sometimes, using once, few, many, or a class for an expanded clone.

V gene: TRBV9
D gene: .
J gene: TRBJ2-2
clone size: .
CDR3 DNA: TGTGCCAGCAACTCTGAGGGGTCCAAAACCGGGGAGCTGTTTTTT
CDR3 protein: CASNSEGSKTGELFF

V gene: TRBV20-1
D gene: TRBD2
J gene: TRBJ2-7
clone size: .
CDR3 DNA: TGCAGTGTTCAGATGGGCAGCGGGAGCTACGAGCAGTACTTC
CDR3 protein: CSVQMGSGSYEQYF

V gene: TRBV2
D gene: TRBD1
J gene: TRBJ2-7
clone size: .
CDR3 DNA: TGTGCCAGCTTATGGGACAGGGGGCGCGAGCAGTACTTC
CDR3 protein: CASLWDRGREQYF

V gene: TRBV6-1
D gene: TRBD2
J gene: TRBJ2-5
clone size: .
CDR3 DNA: TGTGCCAGCAGTCTAGGGAGCGGGGGAGAGATTTTTGAGACCCAGTACTTC
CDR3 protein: CASSLGSGGEIFETQYF

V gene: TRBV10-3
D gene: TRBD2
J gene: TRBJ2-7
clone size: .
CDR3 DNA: TGTGCCATCGGTGAGTCTAGCGGGGATTCCTACGAGCAGTACTTC
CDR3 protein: CAIGESSGDSYEQYF

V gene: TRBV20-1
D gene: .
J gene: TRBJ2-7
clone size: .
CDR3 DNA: TGCAGTGCTAGAGAACAAGGGACGGTGATCTACGAGCAGTACTTC
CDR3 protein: CSAREQGTVIYEQYF

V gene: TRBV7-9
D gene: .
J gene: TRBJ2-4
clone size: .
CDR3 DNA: TGTGCCAGCAGCTTTGTAGAGGGTGGGGACATTCAGTACTTC
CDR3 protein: CASSFVEGGDIQYF

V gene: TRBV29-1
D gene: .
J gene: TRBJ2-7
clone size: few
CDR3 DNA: TGCAGCGTTGAGGGGGACATCCCCTACGAGCAGTACTTC
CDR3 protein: CSVEGDIPYEQYF

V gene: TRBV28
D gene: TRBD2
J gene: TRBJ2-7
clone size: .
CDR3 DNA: TGTGCCAGCAGTTTGGGTAGGCTAGCGGGAGACGAGCAGTACTTC
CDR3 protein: CASSLGRLAGDEQYF

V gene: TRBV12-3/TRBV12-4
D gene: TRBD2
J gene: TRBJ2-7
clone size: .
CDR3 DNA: TGTGCCAGCAGTTTGCGGACTAGCGCCGCCTACGAGCAGTACTTC
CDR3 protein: CASSLRTSAAYEQYF

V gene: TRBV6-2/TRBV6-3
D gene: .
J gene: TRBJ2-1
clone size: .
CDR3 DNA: TGTGCCAGCAGTTCGGCCGGGATTCTCCTGGGGGCCTCCTACAGTGAGCAGTTCTTC
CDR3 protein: CASSSAGILLGASYSEQFF

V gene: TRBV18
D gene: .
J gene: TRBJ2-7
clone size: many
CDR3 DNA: TGTGCCAGCTCACCACGGACAGACTCCTACGAGCAGTACTTC
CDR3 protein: CASSPRTDSYEQYF

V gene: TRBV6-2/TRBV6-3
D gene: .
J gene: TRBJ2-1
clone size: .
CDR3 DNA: TGTGCCAGCAGTTATCTTGGACGGGGATACAATGAGCAGTTCTTC
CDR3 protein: CASSYLGRGYNEQFF

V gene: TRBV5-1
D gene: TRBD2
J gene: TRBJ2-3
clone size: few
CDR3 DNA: TGCGCCAGCAGACCTCTAGCGGGGGGCGTGGATACGCAGTATTTT
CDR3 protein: CASRPLAGGVDTQYF

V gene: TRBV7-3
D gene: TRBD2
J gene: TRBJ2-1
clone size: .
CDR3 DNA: TGTGCCAGCAGCGCTGGACTAGCGGGGGAAAACAATGAGCAGTTCTTC
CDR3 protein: CASSAGLAGENNEQFF

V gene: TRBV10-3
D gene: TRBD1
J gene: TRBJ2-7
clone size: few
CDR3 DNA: TGTGCCATCAGGAGACAGGGGACATTGGGCGAGCAGTACTTC
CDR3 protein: CAIRRQGTLGEQYF

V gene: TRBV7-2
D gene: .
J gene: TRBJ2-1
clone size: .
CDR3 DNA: TGTGCCAGCAGGAGTACGGGGTCGACGGGGCAGTTCTTC
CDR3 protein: CASRSTGSTGQFF

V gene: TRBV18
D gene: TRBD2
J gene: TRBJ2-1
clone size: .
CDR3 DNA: TGTGCCAGCTCACCAGAATCGGGACTAGCGTACAATGAGCAGTTCTTC
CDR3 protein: CASSPESGLAYNEQFF

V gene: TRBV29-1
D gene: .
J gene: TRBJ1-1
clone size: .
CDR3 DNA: TGCAGCGTTCAGGGTACTGAAGCTTTCTTT
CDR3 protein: CSVQGTEAFF

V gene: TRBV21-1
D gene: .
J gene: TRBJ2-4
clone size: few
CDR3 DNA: TGTGCCAGCAGCAAAATAGAGGGAGGAGGGCCCAAAAACATTCAGTACTTC
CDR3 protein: CASSKIEGGGPKNIQYF

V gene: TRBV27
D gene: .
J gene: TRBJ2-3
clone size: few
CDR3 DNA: TGTGCCAGCAGCCTAGCTTCAGATACGCAGTATTTT
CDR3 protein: CASSLASDTQYF

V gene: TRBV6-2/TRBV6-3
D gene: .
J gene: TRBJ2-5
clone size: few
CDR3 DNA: TGTGCCAGCAGTCGCCACTCGGATCAGGTAGAGACCCAGTACTTC
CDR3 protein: CASSRHSDQVETQYF

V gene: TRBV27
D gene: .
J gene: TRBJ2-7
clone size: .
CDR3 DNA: TGTGCCAGCACCGAAAGCGACAGCCCCTACGAGCAGTACTTC
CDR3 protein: CASTESDSPYEQYF

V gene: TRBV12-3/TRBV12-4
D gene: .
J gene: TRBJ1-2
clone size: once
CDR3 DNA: TGTGCCAGCAGCCCAGGCCTAACTTATGGCTACACCTTC
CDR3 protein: CASSPGLTYGYTF

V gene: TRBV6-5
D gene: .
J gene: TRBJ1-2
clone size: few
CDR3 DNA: TGTGCCAGCAGTTACTCCGGGACCGATTATGGCTACACCTTC
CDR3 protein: CASSYSGTDYGYTF

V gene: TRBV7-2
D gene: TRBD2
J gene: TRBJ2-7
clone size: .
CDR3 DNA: TGTGCCAGCAGCTTACTCCCACTAGCGGGTTACGAGCAGTACTTC
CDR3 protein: CASSLLPLAGYEQYF